This T cell receptor (beta chain) was captured in a study of shared clonotypes between healthy human individuals. Study as a whole: Three plates were used per donor for CD4 naive, three for CD4 memory, two for CD8 naive and one for CD8 memory. Study-wide points: With several donors compared, roughly 5% of naive CD4 clonotypes were shared.

A word on this clone: Its antigen is currently unknown. Other DNA sequences of this sample code for an identical CDR3.

On sorted subsets, replicate PCRs used roughly 220 ng DNA, or 31,000 or so T cell genomes. Generated by immunoSEQ multiplex PCR, the TCRdb table keeps only in-frame clones and is missing some. Among 1.4 million or so clones listed, 98% were seen once. CDR1 is SGHRS, CDR2 YFSETQ, per germline. The CDR3 runs 13 residues. With V trimmed by 5 bases and J by 5 bases, 2 bases remained unmatched. This TCR was recovered from a man aged 25 to 40 in good health. Sample: naive CD4+ T cells sorted from blood. Described subset: CD45RA+ positively selected. V usage is TRBV5-1 and J usage is TRBJ1-5; 9 bases fit TRBD1. Here the CDR3 DNA reads TGCGCCAGCAGTTGGACAGGGGATCAGCCCCAGCATTTT. Protein product: CASSWTGDQPQHF. Full variable domain (rest looked up from reference TRBV5-1 and TRBJ1-5): KAGVTQTPRYLIKTRGQQVTLSCSPISGHRSVSWYQQTPGQGLQFLFEYFSETQRNKGNFPGRFSGRQFSNSRSEMNVSTLELGDSALYLCASSWTGDQPQHFGDGTRLSIL.